The 19 T cell receptor beta chains in this list originate from one sample, sequenced in a study of CD8 T cells in ankylosing spondylitis. Study-level points and caveats: Within ankylosing spondylitis blood, a TCR beta motif made up of under 10 highly homologous variants appeared to be characteristic.

MiXCR, run by TCRdb on the 5' RACE reads, gives a single entry per CDR3 protein. The sample includes 700,000 to 850,000 distinct CDR3 sequences, about 10% seen only once; the top ten take 0.45% to 0.6%. What these receptors recognize is not known. Source material: blood, either unsorted or a sorted T cell fraction (not recorded which). Receptors originate from a male donor with ankylosing spondylitis.

This clonotype was seen many times. The genes are TRBV4-3 and TRBJ2-3; a weak D match, TRBD2 (6 bases). In germline, CDR1 is LGHNA, CDR2 YSLEER. V lost 0 bases to trimming and J lost 3 bases, with 10 bases between them. This CDR3 spans 15 amino acids. CDR3 region: CASSQDRTTTDTQYF. The CDR3 DNA sequence: TGCGCCAGCAGCCAAGATAGGACTACTACAGATACGCAGTATTTT.

The chain has TRBV9 and TRBJ1-2; TRBD1 might be the D (5 bases). From germline, CDR1 is SGDLS and CDR2 YYNGEE. V was pared by 4 bases and J by 1 base, with 11 bases between. CDR3 length: 14 residues. The CDR3 reads CASSPWGVNYGYTF. DNA for the CDR3: TGTGCCAGCAGCCCTTGGGGGGTTAACTATGGCTACACCTTC.

The rearrangement uses TRBV6-2 or TRBV6-3 and TRBJ1-6; TRBD1 is a possible D gene (5 bases). The ends were cut back, 8 bases at V and 2 bases at J, with 13 bases in the middle. Per germline, CDR1 MNHEY and CDR2 SVGEGT. The CDR3 totals 15 residues. This CDR3 reads CASGNRNTYNSPLHF. CDR3 in DNA: TGTGCCAGCGGTAACAGGAATACCTATAATTCACCCCTCCACTTT.

The table lists this clonotype with a few counts. The gene calls are TRBV7-3 and TRBJ2-3; the D gene is possibly TRBD2 (7 bases). V gave up 5 bases and J gave up 3 bases, with 15 bases separating them. Germline V CDR1 and CDR2: SGHTA, FQGTGA. This CDR3 region has 15 residues. The CDR3 region has the DNA TGTGCCAGCAGCCGCGCGGGGGCCGGGACAGATACGCAGTATTTT. It yields the protein CASSRAGAGTDTQYF.

The genes are TRBV18 and TRBJ2-5; tentative D call: TRBD2 (6 bases). Between the trimmed V and J ends, which lost 4 bases and 5 bases, there was a span of 14 bases. The CDR3 is 14 amino acids. Germline V gives CDR1 KGHSH, CDR2 LQKENI. The CDR3 DNA reads as TGTGCCAGCTCACGCGAACGTGGGGGGGAGACCCAGTACTTC. Its translation: CASSRERGGETQYF.

This clonotype was found many times. This sequence joins TRBV4-2 and TRBJ2-7; the D gene could be TRBD1 or TRBD2 (6 bases each). The CDR3 covers 14 residues. Germline V gene sequence: CDR1 LGHNA, CDR2 YNFKEQ. Trimming pared 4 bases from V and 3 bases from J, leaving 13 bases between. The CDR3 sequence is CASSLPGASYEQYF. The CDR3 coding sequence is TGTGCCAGCAGCCTACCGGGGGCTAGCTACGAGCAGTACTTC.

This clonotype has ten or more counts. The chain combines TRBV5-6 with TRBJ2-5, with D unclear. The CDR3 covers 14 residues. CDR1 SGHDT and CDR2 YYEEEE come from the germline V gene. V shed 3 bases and J shed 4 bases, with 13 bases lying between them. CDR3 in DNA: TGTGCCAGCAGCTCAACCAGTGGGCGAGAGACCCAGTACTTC. It is translated as CASSSTSGRETQYF.

The chain couples TRBV4-3 to TRBJ1-5, with unresolved D. The CDR3 has 14 residues. The V end lost 4 bases, the J end lost 5 bases, and 12 bases lay between the germline ends. CDR1 and CDR2 (germline): LGHNA, YSLEER. The CDR3 coding sequence is TGCGCCAGCAGCCCACGACGGGGTTATCAGCCCCAGCATTTT. Translating it yields CASSPRRGYQPQHF.

In this sample, this clonotype turned up a few times. This chain connects TRBV27 to TRBJ1-4, with 8 bases that match TRBD1. This CDR3 has 14 amino acids. The germline V gene has CDR1 MNHEY and CDR2 SMNVEV (reference sequence). Trimming removed 6 bases from V and 6 bases from J; junction bases left unmatched: 6. CDR3 sequence reads: CASRRTGFDEKLFF. CDR3 nucleotide sequence: TGTGCCAGCAGGCGGACAGGGTTTGATGAAAAACTGTTTTTT.

The J gene is TRBJ2-3, the V gene TRBV20-1; possibly TRBD1 or TRBD2 for D (5 bases each). Germline CDR1 reads DFQATT; CDR2 reads SNEGSKA (reference sequence). The CDR3 is made up of 14 amino acids. The V gene lost 0 bases and the J gene lost 1 base, with 8 bases spanning the gap. The CDR3 loop reads CSARDQGGTDTQYF. The CDR3 bases are TGCAGTGCTAGAGATCAGGGAGGCACAGATACGCAGTATTTT.

This clonotype was counted at least ten times. This chain connects TRBV27 to TRBJ1-2, with D maybe TRBD1 (6 bases). Trimming removed 8 bases at V and 4 bases at J, with 14 bases between. Per the germline V gene, CDR1 is MNHEY and CDR2 is SMNVEV (reference sequence). The CDR3 spans 13 residues. CDR3 coding DNA: TGTGCCAGCCCAAAACAGGGAAGCTATGGCTACACCTTC. The encoded protein is CASPKQGSYGYTF.

The table lists this clonotype with many counts. CDR3 sequence: CSATLAGGLGEQFF. CDR3 bases: TGCAGTGCAACCTTAGCGGGGGGATTGGGGGAGCAGTTCTTC. The chain is built from TRBV20-1 and TRBJ2-1; 10 nucleotides agree with TRBD2. This CDR3 is 14 amino acids long. Germline V gene sequence: CDR1 DFQATT, CDR2 SNEGSKA (reference sequence). The trim removed 6 bases at V and 10 bases at J, leaving 12 bases unmatched.

The table lists this clonotype with many counts. The chain employs TRBV5-4 and TRBJ2-5; 7 nucleotides agree with TRBD1. The J segment lost 2 bases and the V segment lost 2 bases, leaving 9 bases of the junction unmatched. Looked up from germline, CDR1 is SGHNT and CDR2 is YYREEE (reference sequence). The CDR3 length is 16 residues. CDR3 nucleotide sequence: TGTGCCAGCAGCTTTAGCCCCGGGACAGTGCAAGAGACCCAGTACTTC. Residues: CASSFSPGTVQETQYF.

The CDR3 DNA is TGTGCCAGCAGTTTAAAAAGCGGGGGTGACACAGATACGCAGTATTTT. The encoded protein is CASSLKSGGDTDTQYF. The rearrangement uses TRBV28 and TRBJ2-3; 8 nucleotides line up with TRBD2. Trimming cost V 2 bases and J 2 bases; bases outside gene matches: 6. Germline-derived CDR1 and CDR2 are MDHEN and SYDVKM. The CDR3 totals 16 residues.

This clonotype was recorded a few times. The V gene is TRBV5-1, the J gene TRBJ2-7; TRBD1 agrees at 9 bases. Germline-derived CDR1 and CDR2 are SGHRS and YFSETQ. This CDR3 spans 14 amino acids. V lost 1 base and J lost 3; bases outside the gene matches: 2. Written as DNA, the CDR3 is TGCGCCAGCAGCTTGTTGGACAGGGGCTACGAGCAGTACTTC. Its translation: CASSLLDRGYEQYF.

The rearrangement links TRBV12-3 or TRBV12-4 to TRBJ1-5, with D maybe TRBD1 (5 bases). V was shortened by 7 bases and J by 0 bases, with 7 bases between the two germline ends. This CDR3 comprises 13 residues. The CDR3 coding sequence is TGTGCCAGCACAACAGGTAGCAATCAGCCCCAGCATTTT. Amino acids: CASTTGSNQPQHF.

Regarding this clonotype: A read error is possible here, since a much larger clone lies one base away. The rearrangement joins TRBV20-1 to TRBJ1-5; D ambiguous. The V gene's germline CDR1 is DFQATT and CDR2 SNEGSKA (reference sequence). Trimming cost V 0 bases and J 6 bases, with 6 bases left between them. The CDR3 is 12 amino acids. The DNA of the CDR3 is TGCAGTGCTAGAGATAATGGTCAGCCCCAGCATTTT. Protein product: CSARDNGQPQHF.

This clonotype was found a few times. The chain couples TRBV5-1 to TRBJ1-1; D gene ambiguous. The CDR3 has 14 residues. V shed 5 bases and J shed 1 base, with 12 bases lying between them. CDR1 is SGHRS, CDR2 YFSETQ, per germline. The CDR3 nucleotides read TGCGCCAGCAGGATGGATTGGTGGAACACTGAAGCTTTCTTT. Protein: CASRMDWWNTEAFF. Full variable domain (rest looked up from reference TRBV5-1 and TRBJ1-1): KAGVTQTPRYLIKTRGQQVTLSCSPISGHRSVSWYQQTPGQGLQFLFEYFSETQRNKGNFPGRFSGRQFSNSRSEMNVSTLELGDSALYLCASRMDWWNTEAFFGQGTRLTVV.

This clonotype turned up a few times. The V and J genes are TRBV20-1 and TRBJ2-4; 7 bases are a match to TRBD2. The CDR3 consists of 13 residues. The ends lost 6 bases at V and 6 bases at J; junction bases unmatched: 8. CDR1 is DFQATT, CDR2 SNEGSKA, per germline (reference sequence). In DNA, the CDR3 is TGCAGTGCCGGGAGGCGGGAAAGAAACATTCAGTACTTC. This sequence encodes CSAGRRERNIQYF.